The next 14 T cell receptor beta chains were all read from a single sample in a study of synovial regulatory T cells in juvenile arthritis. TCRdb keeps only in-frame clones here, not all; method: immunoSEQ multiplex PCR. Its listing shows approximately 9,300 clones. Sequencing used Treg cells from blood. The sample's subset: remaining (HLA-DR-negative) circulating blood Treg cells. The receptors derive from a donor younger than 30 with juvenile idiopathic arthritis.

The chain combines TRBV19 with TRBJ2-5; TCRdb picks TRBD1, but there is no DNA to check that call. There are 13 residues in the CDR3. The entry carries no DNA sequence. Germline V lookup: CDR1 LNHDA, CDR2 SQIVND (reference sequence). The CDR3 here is CASSVQGAQTQYF.

This CDR3 is CASSSSGLQETQYF. The genes are TRBV7-2 and TRBJ2-5; TCRdb designates TRBD2, a call that cannot be tested without DNA. CDR3 length: 14 amino acids. DNA is not on record. Per the germline V gene, CDR1 is SGHTA and CDR2 is FQGNSA.

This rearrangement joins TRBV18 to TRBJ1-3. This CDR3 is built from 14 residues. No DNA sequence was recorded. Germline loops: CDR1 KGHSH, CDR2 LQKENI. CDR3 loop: CASSPPLSGNTIYF.

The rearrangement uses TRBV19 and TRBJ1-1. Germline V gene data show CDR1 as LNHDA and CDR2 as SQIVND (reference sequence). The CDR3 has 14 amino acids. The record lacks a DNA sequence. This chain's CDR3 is CASSEDRGYTEAFF.

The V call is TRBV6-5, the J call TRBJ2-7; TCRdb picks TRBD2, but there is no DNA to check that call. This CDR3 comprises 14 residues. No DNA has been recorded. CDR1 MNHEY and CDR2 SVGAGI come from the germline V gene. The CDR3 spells CASSRLAGVNEQYF.

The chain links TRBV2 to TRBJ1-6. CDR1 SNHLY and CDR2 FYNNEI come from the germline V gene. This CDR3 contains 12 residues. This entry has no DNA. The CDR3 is CASSVAWSPLHF.

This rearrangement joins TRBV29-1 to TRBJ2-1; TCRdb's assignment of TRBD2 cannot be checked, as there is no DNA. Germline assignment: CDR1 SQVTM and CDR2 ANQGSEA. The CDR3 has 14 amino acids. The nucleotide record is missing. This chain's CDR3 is CSVESSPFWNEQFF.

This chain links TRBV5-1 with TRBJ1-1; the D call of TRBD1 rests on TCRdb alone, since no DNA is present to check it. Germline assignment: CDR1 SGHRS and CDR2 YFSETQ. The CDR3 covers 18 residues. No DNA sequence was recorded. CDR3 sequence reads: CASSLIGSAGGGLTEAFF.

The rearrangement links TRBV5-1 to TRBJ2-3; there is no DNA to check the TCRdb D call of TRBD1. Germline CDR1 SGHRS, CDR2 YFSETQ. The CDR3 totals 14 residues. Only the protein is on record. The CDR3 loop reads CASSPGHSTDTQYF.

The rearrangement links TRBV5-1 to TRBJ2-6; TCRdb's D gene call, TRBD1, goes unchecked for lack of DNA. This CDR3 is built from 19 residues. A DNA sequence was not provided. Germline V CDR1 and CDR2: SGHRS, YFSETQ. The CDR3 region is CASSSSGLGGSSGANVLTF.

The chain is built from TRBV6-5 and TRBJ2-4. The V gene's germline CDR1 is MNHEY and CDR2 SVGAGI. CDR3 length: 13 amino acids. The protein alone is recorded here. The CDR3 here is CASSSIPANIQYF.

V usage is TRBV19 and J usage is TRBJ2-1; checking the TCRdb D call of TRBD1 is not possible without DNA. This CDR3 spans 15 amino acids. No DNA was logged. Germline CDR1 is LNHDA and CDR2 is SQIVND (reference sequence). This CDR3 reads CASRIQGEGHGEQFF.

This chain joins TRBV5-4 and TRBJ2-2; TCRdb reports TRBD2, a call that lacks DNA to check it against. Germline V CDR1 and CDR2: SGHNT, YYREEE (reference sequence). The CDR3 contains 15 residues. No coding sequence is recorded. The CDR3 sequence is CASSRSGRDTGELFF.

The CDR3 protein is CASSSGQGLEAFF. The V gene is TRBV5-1, the J gene TRBJ1-1; TCRdb designates TRBD1, a call that cannot be tested without DNA. The CDR3 contains 13 residues. The record lacks a DNA sequence. Germline assignment: CDR1 SGHRS and CDR2 YFSETQ.